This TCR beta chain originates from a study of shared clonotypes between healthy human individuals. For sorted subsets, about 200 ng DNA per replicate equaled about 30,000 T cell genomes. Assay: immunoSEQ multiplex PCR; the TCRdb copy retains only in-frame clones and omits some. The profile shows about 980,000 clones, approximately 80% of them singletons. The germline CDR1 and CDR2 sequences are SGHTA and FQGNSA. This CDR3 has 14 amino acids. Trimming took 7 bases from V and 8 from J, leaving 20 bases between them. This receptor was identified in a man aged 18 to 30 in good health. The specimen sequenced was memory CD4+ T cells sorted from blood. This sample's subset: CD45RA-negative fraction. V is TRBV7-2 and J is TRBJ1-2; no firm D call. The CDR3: CASNTLPGRGGYTF. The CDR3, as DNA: TGTGCCAGCAATACGCTGCCCGGGCGTGGGGGCTACACCTTC.